Following are 22 T cell receptor beta chains from one sample sequenced in a study of OX40 agonist ivuxolimab in advanced cancers. Libraries were made using the immunoSEQ multiplex PCR assay. TCRdb retrieved this table from immuneACCESS and kept in-frame rearrangements only. Not all clones are present; in checked studies, unresolved V genes account for under half, and no reason is known for the remainder. The sample table lists approximately 40,000 clones, roughly 90% of them with a count of one. Clones ranked in the top ten supply roughly 9.8% of the sample. The sequences come from CD4+ or CD8+ T cells sorted from blood, collected in a trial of the OX40 agonist ivuxolimab. These receptors came from an adult with an advanced solid tumor such as melanoma, head and neck, liver or kidney cancer.

V is TRBV28 and J is TRBJ1-1; 9 bases line up with TRBD1. The germline gives CDR1 MDHEN, CDR2 SYDVKM. CDR3 length: 16 amino acids. V lost 5 bases and J lost 0; bases outside the gene matches: 7. The CDR3 nucleotides read TGTGCCAGCAGTCGGACAGGGGCCTCCATGAACACTGAAGCTTTCTTT. Translated: CASSRTGASMNTEAFF.

This chain links TRBV19 with TRBJ2-3; 7 bases line up with TRBD2. J gave up 2 bases and V 6 bases, and 8 bases lay outside the gene matches. The CDR3 consists of 15 residues. Germline assignment: CDR1 LNHDA and CDR2 SQIVND (reference sequence). CDR3 loop: CASREREAITDTQYF. The CDR3 nucleotides read TGTGCCAGTAGGGAACGGGAGGCGATCACAGATACGCAGTATTTT.

The rearrangement links TRBV10-3 to TRBJ2-6; D is unresolved. Between the trimmed V and J ends, which lost 10 bases and 0 bases, there was a span of 10 bases. The CDR3 has 14 amino acids. From germline, CDR1 is ENHRY and CDR2 SYGVKD. The CDR3 DNA is TGTGCCAGCCTAGGGCTCTCTGGGGCCAACGTCCTGACTTTC. Protein product: CASLGLSGANVLTF.

The gene calls are TRBV27 and TRBJ1-6, with 9 bases identical to TRBD1. With 6 bases clipped from V and 10 bases from J, the junction kept 1 base outside the gene matches. The CDR3 consists of 12 residues. Looked up from germline, CDR1 is MNHEY and CDR2 is SMNVEV (reference sequence). The CDR3 DNA follows: TGTGCCAGCAGCACAGGGGGCTCACCCCTCCACTTT. It encodes CASSTGGSPLHF.

CDR3 DNA: TGCAGCGTTGCTCCACTAGACAGCGGGGAGCTGTTTTTT. Translated, it gives CSVAPLDSGELFF. The gene calls are TRBV29-1 and TRBJ2-2; D possibly uses TRBD1 or TRBD2 (5 bases each). Germline V CDR1 and CDR2: SQVTM, ANQGSEA. Trimming removed 4 bases from V and 7 bases from J, with 13 bases in between. This CDR3 is built from 13 residues.

This chain uses TRBV7-9 with TRBJ2-1; a possible D gene is TRBD2 (5 bases). The CDR3 covers 12 residues. Trimming took 7 bases from V and 9 from J, leaving 13 bases between them. Per germline, CDR1 SEHNR and CDR2 FQNEAQ (reference sequence). CDR3 residues: CASTTHGGEQFF. The CDR3 coding sequence is TGTGCCAGCACCACCCACGGAGGTGAGCAGTTCTTC.

This clone was found once. The chain is built from TRBV7-8 and TRBJ1-1; TRBD1 is a possible D gene (5 bases). Between the trimmed V and J ends, which lost 1 base and 6 bases, there was a span of 12 bases. This CDR3 region has 14 residues. Germline values: CDR1 SGHVS, CDR2 FQNEAQ. The CDR3, as DNA: TGTGCCAGCAGCTTAGGCCCCGGGGCACCTGAAGCTTTCTTT. Protein product: CASSLGPGAPEAFF.

The J gene is TRBJ2-7, the V gene TRBV10-3; TRBD1 might be the D (5 bases). CDR1 and CDR2 from the germline V gene are ENHRY and SYGVKD. Trimming stripped 4 bases from V and 4 bases from J, with 8 bases between. There are 12 residues in the CDR3. CDR3 DNA: TGTGCCATCAGTGTCCAGGGATACGAGCAGTACGTC. It specifies CAISVQGYEQYV.

The chain combines TRBV14 with TRBJ2-2, with D perhaps TRBD1 or TRBD2 (5 bases each). From germline, CDR1 is SGHDN and CDR2 FVKESK. The CDR3 is 16 residues long. Between the trimmed V and J ends, which lost 4 bases and 2 bases, there was a span of 14 bases. CDR3 nucleotide sequence: TGTGCCAGCAGCCCGGGACCGGGAACCAACACCGGGGAGCTGTTTTTT. Protein: CASSPGPGTNTGELFF.

The V and J genes are TRBV7-9 and TRBJ2-1; 7 nucleotides agree with TRBD2. The J segment lost 3 bases and the V segment lost 3 bases, leaving 8 bases of the junction unmatched. This CDR3 contains 16 residues. Germline assignment: CDR1 SEHNR and CDR2 FQNEAQ (reference sequence). This CDR3 reads CASSFDPGLNYNEQFF. The CDR3 nucleotides are TGTGCCAGCAGCTTCGACCCGGGACTAAACTACAATGAGCAGTTCTTC.

The V and J genes are TRBV7-8 and TRBJ2-1; TRBD2 matches 10 bases. The V gene's germline CDR1 is SGHVS and CDR2 FQNEAQ. The V and J ends lost 0 bases and 8 bases, in that order; junction bases with no gene match: 7. This CDR3 is 16 amino acids long. CDR3 sequence (DNA): TGTGCCAGCAGCTTAGCGTACCTAGCGGGAGTGGATGAGCAGTTCTTC. Its translation: CASSLAYLAGVDEQFF.

This chain joins TRBV12-5 and TRBJ1-2, with 7 nucleotides matching TRBD1. J lost 0 bases, V lost 4 bases, and 5 bases had no gene match. The CDR3 contains 15 residues. CDR1 is LGHNT, CDR2 FRNRAP, per germline. The CDR3 sequence is CASGYSDRSNYGYTF. CDR3 coding DNA: TGTGCTAGTGGTTACTCGGACAGGTCTAACTATGGCTACACCTTC.

The rearrangement joins TRBV11-2 to TRBJ1-1; D is possibly TRBD1 (6 bases). The CDR3 is 14 residues long. The V end lost 0 bases, the J end lost 4 bases, and 9 bases lay between the germline ends. CDR1 is SGHAT, CDR2 FQNNGV, per germline. Written as DNA, the CDR3 is TGTGCCAGCAGCTTAGACAGGGGTGGCACTGAAGCTTTCTTT. Its translation is CASSLDRGGTEAFF.

A few counts support this clone. The rearrangement links TRBV13 to TRBJ1-2, with 7 bases fitting TRBD1. V was pared by 1 base and J by 8 bases, with 7 bases of the junction left unmatched. The CDR3 length is 14 residues. Germline loops: CDR1 PRHDT, CDR2 FYEKMQ (reference sequence). This CDR3 reads CASSLVSDRDGYTF. The CDR3 region has the DNA TGTGCCAGCAGCTTAGTATCAGACAGGGACGGCTACACCTTC.

This CDR3 is CASSELALYNEQFF. The CDR3 bases are TGTGCCAGCAGTGAACTAGCGTTGTACAATGAGCAGTTCTTC. The J gene is TRBJ2-1, the V gene TRBV2, with TRBD2 as a possible D gene (6 bases). V lost 2 bases to trimming and J lost 4 bases, with 9 bases between them. CDR3 size: 14 residues. CDR1 and CDR2 from the germline V gene are SNHLY and FYNNEI.

This clone came up once. The chain combines TRBV5-6 with TRBJ2-5, with 10 bases matching TRBD1. Germline CDR1 reads SGHDT; CDR2 reads YYEEEE. V lost 4 bases to trimming and J lost 4 bases; unmatched junction nucleotides: 4. The CDR3 loop spans 14 amino acids. The CDR3 region is CASSPRDRGETQYF. The DNA for the CDR3 is TGTGCCAGCAGCCCTAGGGACAGGGGAGAGACCCAGTACTTC.

The chain carries TRBV29-1 and TRBJ1-2; the D gene is possibly TRBD1 (5 bases). The CDR3 contains 11 residues. CDR1 and CDR2 (germline): SQVTM, ANQGSEA. Trimming cost V 6 bases and J 8 bases, with 13 bases left between them. The CDR3 coding sequence is TGCAGCGTGACAGCCATGGGAGGCTACACCTTC. As protein: CSVTAMGGYTF.

The genes are TRBV5-6 and TRBJ1-5; D is perhaps TRBD1 (5 bases). Looked up from germline, CDR1 is SGHDT and CDR2 is YYEEEE. This CDR3 is 16 amino acids long. V lost 0 bases to trimming and J lost 3 bases, with 13 bases between them. The CDR3 reads CASSLAGRVNNQPQHF. The CDR3 nucleotides are TGTGCCAGCAGCTTGGCCGGCAGGGTAAACAATCAGCCCCAGCATTTT.

The chain recombines TRBV6-6 with TRBJ1-1; D call uncertain. The ends were cut back, 2 bases at V and 5 bases at J, with 6 bases in the middle. Germline V gene lookup returns CDR1 MNHNY and CDR2 SVGAGI (reference sequence). CDR3 length: 12 residues. This CDR3 is CASSYGGTEAFF. CDR3 sequence (DNA): TGTGCCAGCAGTTACGGTGGAACTGAAGCTTTCTTT.

The chain employs TRBV18 and TRBJ2-1; D tentatively fits TRBD1 or TRBD2 (5 bases each). Trimming stripped 3 bases from V and 9 bases from J, with 15 bases between. Per the germline V gene, CDR1 is KGHSH and CDR2 is LQKENI. CDR3 length: 14 amino acids. CDR3 sequence (DNA): TGTGCCAGCTCACCCTCAGGGAGTAGCAGTGAGCAGTTCTTC. This sequence encodes CASSPSGSSSEQFF.

The V call is TRBV6-1, the J call TRBJ1-2, with 10 nucleotides matching TRBD1. Per the germline V gene, CDR1 is MNHNS and CDR2 is SASEGT. J gave up 1 base and V 2 bases, and 7 bases lay outside the gene matches. The CDR3 contains 17 residues. The CDR3: CASSERDRGPFNYGYTF. The CDR3 region has the DNA TGTGCCAGCAGTGAAAGGGACAGGGGACCCTTTAACTATGGCTACACCTTC.

The chain recombines TRBV19 with TRBJ2-1; 10 nucleotides agree with TRBD2. The trim removed 2 bases at V and 2 bases at J, leaving 18 bases unmatched. The CDR3 has 21 amino acids. Per germline, CDR1 LNHDA and CDR2 SQIVND (reference sequence). The CDR3 DNA follows: TGTGCCAGTAGTATATATTCCCCGGCCGGGATTAGCGGGAGGCCCTACAATGAGCAGTTCTTC. It translates to CASSIYSPAGISGRPYNEQFF.